This record looks at one T cell receptor (beta chain) sequence and its context. Its antigen remains unidentified. Over chemoradiotherapy, repertoires were sampled more than once. The sample belongs to a study of chemoradiotherapy in HPV16-positive cancers. Profiled with immunoSEQ multiplex PCR; TCRdb holds only in-frame clones, not every one. The table lists around 3,000 clones, over 75% of them singletons. The CDR3 runs to 14 residues. The germline gives CDR1 GTSNPN, CDR2 SVGIG (reference sequence). The ends were cut back, 1 base at V and 6 bases at J, with 15 bases in the middle. Study-wide points: Non-HPV-specific T cells did not expand in tumors during treatment, whereas candidate HPV-specific clones and E7-related motifs did.

This sequence joins TRBV30 and TRBJ2-5; a weak D match, TRBD2 (5 bases). The sequencing used tumor tissue, collected from a patient who underwent chemoradiotherapy. The TCR sequence derives from a human donor with HPV-associated anogenital cancer. The CDR3 bases are TGTGCCTGGAGTGACGGGGAAGCGGCAAAGACCCAGTACTTC. It translates to CAWSDGEAAKTQYF.